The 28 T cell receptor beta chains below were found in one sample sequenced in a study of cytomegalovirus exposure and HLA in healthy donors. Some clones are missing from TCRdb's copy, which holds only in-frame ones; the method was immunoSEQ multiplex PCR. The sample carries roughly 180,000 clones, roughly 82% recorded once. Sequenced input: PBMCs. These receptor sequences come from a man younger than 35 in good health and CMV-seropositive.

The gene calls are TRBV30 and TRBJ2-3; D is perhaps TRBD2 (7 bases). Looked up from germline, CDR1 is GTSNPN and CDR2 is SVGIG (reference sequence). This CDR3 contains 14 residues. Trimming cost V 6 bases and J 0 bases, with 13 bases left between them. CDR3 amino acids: CACSGDTSTDTQYF. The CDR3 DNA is TGTGCCTGCAGCGGGGACACTAGCACAGATACGCAGTATTTT. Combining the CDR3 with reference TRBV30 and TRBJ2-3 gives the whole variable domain SQTIHQWPATLVQPVGSPLSLECTVEGTSNPNLYWYRQAAGRGLQLLFYSVGIGQISSEVPQNLSASRPQDRQFILSSKKLLLSDSGFYLCACSGDTSTDTQYFGPGTRLTVL.

CDR3 sequence (DNA): TGCGCCAGCAGCTTGGGGAGCGAAGAGACCCAGTACTTC. It encodes CASSLGSEETQYF. This chain joins TRBV5-1 and TRBJ2-5; D gene uncertain. The germline CDR1 and CDR2 sequences are SGHRS and YFSETQ. Trimming left V 0 bases short and J 3 bases short, with 6 bases between. The CDR3 has 13 amino acids. The complete variable domain, with remaining parts taken from reference TRBV5-1 and TRBJ2-5, reads KAGVTQTPRYLIKTRGQQVTLSCSPISGHRSVSWYQQTPGQGLQFLFEYFSETQRNKGNFPGRFSGRQFSNSRSEMNVSTLELGDSALYLCASSLGSEETQYFGPGTRLLVL.

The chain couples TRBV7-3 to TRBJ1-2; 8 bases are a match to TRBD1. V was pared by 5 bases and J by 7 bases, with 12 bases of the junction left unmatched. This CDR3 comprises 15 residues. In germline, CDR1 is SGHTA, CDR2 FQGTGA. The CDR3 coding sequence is TGTGCCAGCAGCCCCCAACCCACAGGGGGAGGTGGCTACACCTTC. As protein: CASSPQPTGGGGYTF.

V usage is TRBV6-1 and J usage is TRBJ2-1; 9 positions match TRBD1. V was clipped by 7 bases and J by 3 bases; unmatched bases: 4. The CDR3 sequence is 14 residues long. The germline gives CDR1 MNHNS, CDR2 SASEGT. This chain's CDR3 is CASMRDRDYNEQFF. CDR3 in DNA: TGTGCCAGCATGCGGGACAGGGACTACAATGAGCAGTTCTTC.

The CDR3 bases are TGCGCCAGCAGCTTGAATCGGGAGGAGACCCAGTACTTC. Encoded protein: CASSLNREETQYF. The V gene is TRBV5-1, the J gene TRBJ2-5; a weak D match, TRBD2 (6 bases). The V gene lost 1 base and the J gene lost 5 bases, with 9 bases spanning the gap. The CDR3 is 13 amino acids. The V gene's germline CDR1 is SGHRS and CDR2 YFSETQ.

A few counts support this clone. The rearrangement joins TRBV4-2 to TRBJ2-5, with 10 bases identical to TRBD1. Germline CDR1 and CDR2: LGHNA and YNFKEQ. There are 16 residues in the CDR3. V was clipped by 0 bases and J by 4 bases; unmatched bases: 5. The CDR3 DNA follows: TGTGCCAGCAGCCAAGATCCGACAGGGGGCGGAGAGACCCAGTACTTC. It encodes CASSQDPTGGGETQYF.

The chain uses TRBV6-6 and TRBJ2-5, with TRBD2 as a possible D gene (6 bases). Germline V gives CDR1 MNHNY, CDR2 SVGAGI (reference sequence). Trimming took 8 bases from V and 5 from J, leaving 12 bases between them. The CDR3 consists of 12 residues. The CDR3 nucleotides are TGTGCCAGCTCGGGAGAGGGGGAGACCCAGTACTTC. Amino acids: CASSGEGETQYF.

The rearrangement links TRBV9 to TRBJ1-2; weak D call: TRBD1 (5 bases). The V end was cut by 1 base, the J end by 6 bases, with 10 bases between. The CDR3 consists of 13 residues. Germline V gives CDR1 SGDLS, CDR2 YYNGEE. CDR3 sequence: CASSVYQGDGYTF. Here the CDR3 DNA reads TGTGCCAGCAGCGTATACCAGGGCGATGGCTACACCTTC. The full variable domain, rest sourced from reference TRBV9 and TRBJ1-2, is DSGVTQTPKHLITATGQRVTLRCSPRSGDLSVYWYQQSLDQGLQFLIQYYNGEERAKGNILERFSAQQFPDLHSELNLSSLELGDSALYFCASSVYQGDGYTFGSGTRLTVV.

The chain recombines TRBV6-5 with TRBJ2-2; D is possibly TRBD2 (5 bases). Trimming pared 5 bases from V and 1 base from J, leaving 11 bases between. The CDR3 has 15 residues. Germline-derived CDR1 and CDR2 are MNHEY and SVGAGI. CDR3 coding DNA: TGTGCCAGCAGTCACACGGGGAAGAACACCGGGGAGCTGTTTTTT. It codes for CASSHTGKNTGELFF.

For the CDR3, the DNA is TGTGCCAGCAGGAATTTCGGGAACACCGGGGAGCTGTTTTTT. Amino acid sequence: CASRNFGNTGELFF. The chain is built from TRBV7-3 and TRBJ2-2; D remains unclear. Germline assignment: CDR1 SGHTA and CDR2 FQGTGA. The CDR3 runs to 14 residues. The V end was cut by 6 bases, the J end by 1 base, with 9 bases between.

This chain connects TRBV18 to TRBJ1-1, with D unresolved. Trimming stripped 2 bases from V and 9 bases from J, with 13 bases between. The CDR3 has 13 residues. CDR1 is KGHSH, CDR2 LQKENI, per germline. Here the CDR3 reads CASSPEHAVKAFF. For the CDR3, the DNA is TGTGCCAGCTCACCAGAACATGCGGTTAAAGCTTTCTTT.

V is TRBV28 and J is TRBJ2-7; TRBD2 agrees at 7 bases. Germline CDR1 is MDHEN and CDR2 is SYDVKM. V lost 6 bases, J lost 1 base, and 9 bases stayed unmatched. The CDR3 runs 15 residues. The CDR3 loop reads CASSPPGGRSYEQYF. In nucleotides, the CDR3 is TGTGCCAGCAGCCCCCCGGGGGGTCGATCCTACGAGCAGTACTTC. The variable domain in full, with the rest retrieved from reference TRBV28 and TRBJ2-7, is DVKVTQSSRYLVKRTGEKVFLECVQDMDHENMFWYRQDPGLGLRLIYFSYDVKMKEKGDIPEGYSVSREKKERFSLILESASTNQTSMYLCASSPPGGRSYEQYFGPGTRLTVT.

Here the CDR3 DNA reads TGTGCCGTACAGGGCTATCAAGGAAAACTGTTTTTT. Its translation is CAVQGYQGKLFF. The chain couples TRBV7-6 to TRBJ1-4, with D perhaps TRBD1 (6 bases). The V gene's germline CDR1 is SGHVS and CDR2 FNYEAQ. CDR3 length: 12 residues. The ends were cut back, 11 bases at V and 10 bases at J, with 17 bases in the middle.

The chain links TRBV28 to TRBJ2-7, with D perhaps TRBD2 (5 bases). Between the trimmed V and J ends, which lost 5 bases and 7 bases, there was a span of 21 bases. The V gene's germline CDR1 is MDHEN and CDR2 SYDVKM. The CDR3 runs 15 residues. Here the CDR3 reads CASSLPEGGPWEQYF. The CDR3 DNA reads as TGTGCCAGCAGTCTCCCAGAGGGTGGCCCCTGGGAGCAGTACTTC.

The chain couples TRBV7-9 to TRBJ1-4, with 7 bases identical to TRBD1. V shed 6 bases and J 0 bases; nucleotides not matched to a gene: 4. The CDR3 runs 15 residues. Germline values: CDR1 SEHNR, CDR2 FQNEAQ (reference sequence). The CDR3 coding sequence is TGTGCCAGCAGGCATGACAGGGCAACTAATGAAAAACTGTTTTTT. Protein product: CASRHDRATNEKLFF.

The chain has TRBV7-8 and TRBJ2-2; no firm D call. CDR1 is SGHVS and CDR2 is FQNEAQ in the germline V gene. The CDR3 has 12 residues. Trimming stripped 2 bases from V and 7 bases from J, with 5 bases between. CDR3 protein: CASSLNGGELFF. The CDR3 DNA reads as TGTGCCAGCAGCTTAAACGGCGGGGAGCTGTTTTTT.

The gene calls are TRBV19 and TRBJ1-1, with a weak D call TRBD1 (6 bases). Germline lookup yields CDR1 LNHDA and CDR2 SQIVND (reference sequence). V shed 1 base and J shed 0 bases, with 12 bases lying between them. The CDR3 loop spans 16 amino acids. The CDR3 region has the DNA TGTGCCAGTAGTATAGGAGCAGGGGAGATGAACACTGAAGCTTTCTTT. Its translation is CASSIGAGEMNTEAFF.

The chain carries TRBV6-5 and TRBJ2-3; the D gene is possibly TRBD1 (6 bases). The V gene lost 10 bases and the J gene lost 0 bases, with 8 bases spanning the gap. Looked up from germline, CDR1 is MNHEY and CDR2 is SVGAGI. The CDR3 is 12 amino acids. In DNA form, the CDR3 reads TGTGCCACAACAGGGAGCACAGATACGCAGTATTTT. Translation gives CATTGSTDTQYF.

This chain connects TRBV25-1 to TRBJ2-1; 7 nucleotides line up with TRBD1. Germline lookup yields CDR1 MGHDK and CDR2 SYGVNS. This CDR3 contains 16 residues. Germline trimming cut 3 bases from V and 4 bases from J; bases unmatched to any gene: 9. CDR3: CASSDVVGGPYNEQFF. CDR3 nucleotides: TGTGCCAGCAGTGATGTGGTAGGGGGCCCTTACAATGAGCAGTTCTTC.

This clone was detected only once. The CDR3 bases are TGTGCCATCAGTCCGGGACTAGCGGGAGGTTCCTCCTACGAGCAGTACTTC. Protein: CAISPGLAGGSSYEQYF. V usage is TRBV10-3 and J usage is TRBJ2-7; 15 nucleotides agree with TRBD2. This CDR3 has 17 amino acids. Germline values: CDR1 ENHRY, CDR2 SYGVKD. V shed 5 bases, J shed 0 bases, and the junction held 5 bases outside the gene matches.

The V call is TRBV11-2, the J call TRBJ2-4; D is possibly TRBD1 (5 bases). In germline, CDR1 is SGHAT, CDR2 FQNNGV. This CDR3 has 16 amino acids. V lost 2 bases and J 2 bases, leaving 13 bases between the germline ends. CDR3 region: CASSLMAGPSKNIQYF. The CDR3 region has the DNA TGTGCCAGCAGCTTAATGGCAGGGCCTTCCAAAAACATTCAGTACTTC.

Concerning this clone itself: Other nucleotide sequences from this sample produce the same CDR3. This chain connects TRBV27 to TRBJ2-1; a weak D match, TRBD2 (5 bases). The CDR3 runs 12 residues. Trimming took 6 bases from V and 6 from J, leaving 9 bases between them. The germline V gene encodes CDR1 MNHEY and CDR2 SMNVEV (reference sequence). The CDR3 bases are TGTGCCAGCAGCTCTGGGAGCAATGAGCAGTTCTTC. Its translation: CASSSGSNEQFF.

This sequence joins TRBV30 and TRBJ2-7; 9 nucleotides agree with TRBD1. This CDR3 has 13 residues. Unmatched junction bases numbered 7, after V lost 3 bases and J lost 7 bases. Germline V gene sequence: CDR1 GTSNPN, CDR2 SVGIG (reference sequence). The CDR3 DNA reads TGTGCCTGGAGGGGACAGGGAGGTAGAGAGCAGTACTTC. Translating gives CAWRGQGGREQYF.

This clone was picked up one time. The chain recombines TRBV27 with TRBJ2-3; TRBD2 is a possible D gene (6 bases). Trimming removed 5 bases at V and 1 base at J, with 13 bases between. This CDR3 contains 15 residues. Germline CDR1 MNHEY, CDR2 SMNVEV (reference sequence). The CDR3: CASSRLSSGTDTQYF. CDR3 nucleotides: TGTGCCAGCAGTCGTCTGTCTAGCGGCACAGATACGCAGTATTTT.

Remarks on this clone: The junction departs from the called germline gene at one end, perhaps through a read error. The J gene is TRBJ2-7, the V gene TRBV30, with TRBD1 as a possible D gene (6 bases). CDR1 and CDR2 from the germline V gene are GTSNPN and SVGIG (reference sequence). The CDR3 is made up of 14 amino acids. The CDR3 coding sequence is TGTGCCTGGAGGGACAGCACATCGGCCTACGCGCAGTACTTC. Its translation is CAWRDSTSAYAQYF.

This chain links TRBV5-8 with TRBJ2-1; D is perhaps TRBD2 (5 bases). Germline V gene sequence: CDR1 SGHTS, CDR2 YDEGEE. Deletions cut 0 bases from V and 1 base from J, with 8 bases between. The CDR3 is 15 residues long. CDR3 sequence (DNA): TGTGCCAGCAGCTTGGGGTGGAGGTCCTACAATGAGCAGTTCTTC. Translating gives CASSLGWRSYNEQFF.

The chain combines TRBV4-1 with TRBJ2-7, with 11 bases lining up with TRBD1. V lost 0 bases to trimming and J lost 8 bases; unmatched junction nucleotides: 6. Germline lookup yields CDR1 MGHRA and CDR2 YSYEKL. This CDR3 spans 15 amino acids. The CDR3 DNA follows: TGCGCCAGCAGCCAAGACTCGGGACAGGGGGTACAGCAGTACTTC. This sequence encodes CASSQDSGQGVQQYF.

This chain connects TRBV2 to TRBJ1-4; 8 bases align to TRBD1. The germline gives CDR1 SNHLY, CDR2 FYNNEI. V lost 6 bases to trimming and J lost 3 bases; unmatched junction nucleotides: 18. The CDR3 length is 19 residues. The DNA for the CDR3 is TGTGCCAGCAGGGAAACGACAGGGGATTTCGTAGGTGCTAATGAAAAACTGTTTTTT. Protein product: CASRETTGDFVGANEKLFF.